This T cell receptor (beta chain) is drawn from a study of T cells after yellow fever vaccination. This clonotype has a count of ten or more. TCRdb re-called the 5' RACE reads with MiXCR, one entry per CDR3 protein. Among 50,000 to 60,000 distinct CDR3 sequences listed, around 6.2% were seen once. This receptor was identified in a man aged 18 to 30 who received the YFV17D yellow fever vaccine. The starting material was PBMCs, either bulk or a sorted T-cell subset (CD4+, CD8+, memory, or dextramer-sorted; not recorded which), obtained on the day of the yellow fever booster vaccination.

CDR3 coding DNA: TGTGCCAGCAGCTTATGGGTAACAGGGTTGAACACTGAAGCTTTCTTT. Translation: CASSLWVTGLNTEAFF. The chain recombines TRBV7-9 with TRBJ1-1, with D tentatively TRBD1 (6 bases). The germline V gene has CDR1 SEHNR and CDR2 FQNEAQ (reference sequence). The V end lost 2 bases, the J end lost 0 bases, and 13 bases lay between the germline ends. CDR3 length equals 16 residues.